One T cell receptor beta chain is described in this entry. Antigen unknown. TCRdb keeps only in-frame clones here, not all; method: immunoSEQ multiplex PCR. The sample consists of 300,000 to 500,000 clones, around nine tenths of them appearing once. This entry is derived from a study of Ad26.COV2.S vaccination and SARS-CoV-2 variants. Broader study findings: With respect to non-spike TCR breadth, vaccine and placebo recipients were similar.

From germline, CDR1 is SGHRS and CDR2 YFSETQ. CDR3 size: 14 residues. Germline trimming cut 0 bases from V and 4 bases from J; bases unmatched to any gene: 2. The treatment here: about 20 received Ad26.COV2.S at low or high dose, single or two shots; a few received placebo; per-sample allocation not given. Following the first vaccine or placebo injection, samples were taken on day 63. An Ad26 vector expressing Wuhan-strain SARS-CoV-2 spike constituted the vaccine. This chain connects TRBV5-1 to TRBJ2-5; TRBD1 matches 8 bases. The sequence came from a person aged 18-65 years who received the Ad26.COV2.S COVID-19 vaccine or a placebo. The sequencing here drew on peripheral blood, taken in a trial of Ad26.COV2.S vaccine versus placebo. The CDR3 loop reads CASSLGQGAETQYF. The CDR3 bases are TGCGCCAGCAGCTTGGGTCAGGGGGCAGAGACCCAGTACTTC.